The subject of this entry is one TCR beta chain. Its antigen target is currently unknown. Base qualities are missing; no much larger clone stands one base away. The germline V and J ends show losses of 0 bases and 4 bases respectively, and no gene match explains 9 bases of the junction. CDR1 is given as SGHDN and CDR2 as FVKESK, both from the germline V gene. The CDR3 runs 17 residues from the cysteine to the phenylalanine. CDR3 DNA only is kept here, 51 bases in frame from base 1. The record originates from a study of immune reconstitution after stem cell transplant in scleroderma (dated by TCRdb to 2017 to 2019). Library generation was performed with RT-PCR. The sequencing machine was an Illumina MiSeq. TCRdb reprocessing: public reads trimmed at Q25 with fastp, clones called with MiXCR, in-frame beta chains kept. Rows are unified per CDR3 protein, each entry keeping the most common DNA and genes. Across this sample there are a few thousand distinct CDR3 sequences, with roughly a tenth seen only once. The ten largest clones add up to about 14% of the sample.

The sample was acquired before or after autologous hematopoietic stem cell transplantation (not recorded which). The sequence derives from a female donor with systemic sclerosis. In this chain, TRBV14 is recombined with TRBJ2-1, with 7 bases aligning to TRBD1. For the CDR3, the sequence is CASSQDLNRGRYNEQFF. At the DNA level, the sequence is TGTGCCAGCAGCCAAGATCTAAACAGGGGACGGTACAATGAGCAGTTCTTC. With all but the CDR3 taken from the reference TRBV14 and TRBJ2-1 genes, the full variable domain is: EAGVTQFPSHSVIEKGQTVTLRCDPISGHDNLYWYRRVMGKEIKFLLHFVKESKQDESGMPNNRFLAERTGGTYSTLKVQPAELEDSGVYFCASSQDLNRGRYNEQFFGPGTRLTVL.